This T cell receptor beta chain is from a study of cytomegalovirus exposure and HLA in healthy donors. Produced via immunoSEQ multiplex PCR; TCRdb's table is partial and in-frame only. Among roughly 120,000 clones, 88% were seen once, and the ten largest hold almost 1.5%. Whole-study results and caveats: High sensitivity and specificity were reportedly achieved when the classifier diagnosed cytomegalovirus status. Later, an analysis found that TCR clusters from the first cohort tended to co-occur in the 90 to 150 validation repertoires. Cytomegalovirus-associated status was assigned to around 160 TCR beta chains.

As regards this clone: Its antigen is not identified.

The receptor was derived from a woman aged 30 to 39 in good health and CMV-seropositive. Sequencing used PBMCs.

The CDR3 loop is CASGFQTGGSYNSPLHF. In DNA form, the CDR3 reads TGTGCTAGTGGTTTCCAGACAGGAGGCTCCTATAATTCACCCCTCCACTTT. V is TRBV12-5 and J is TRBJ1-6, with D perhaps matching TRBD1 (6 bases). V was pared by 3 bases and J by 0 bases, with 12 bases between. The germline CDR1 and CDR2 sequences are LGHNT and FRNRAP. The CDR3 length is 17 residues.